This T cell receptor beta chain is from a study of T-cell memory formation after mild COVID-19. Study-wide findings and caveats: Prior to infection, memory already included some responding clones, suggesting cross-reactive memory joined. Whether day 37 second-wave clones are SARS-CoV-2-specific was not confirmed. The study found contracting CD4+ clones mainly in CM and EM and contracting CD8+ clones in EMRA.

This clonotype was recorded many times. Antigen specificity is unknown. The CDR3 is 12 amino acids. Germline CDR1 is LGHNA and CDR2 is YSLEER. V shed 3 bases and J shed 6 bases, with 8 bases lying between them. The 5'RACE method, run with constant-segment primers, produced TCR alpha and TCR beta cDNA libraries (carrying sample barcodes and UMIs). TCRdb independently ran MiXCR on the 5' RACE reads; one entry per CDR3 protein. This table holds roughly 310,000 distinct CDR3 sequences, about a sixth found once. The TCR was taken from a man younger than 35 who had mild COVID-19 (a few samples of this study predate the infection). Cell type and time point are not known. Sequencing used PBMCs or a T cell subset sorted from them (not recorded which). The genes are TRBV4-3 and TRBJ1-2; D gene unclear. The CDR3 nucleotides are TGCGCCAGCAGCCAGTCGGGTGATGGCTACACCTTC. This codes for CASSQSGDGYTF.